A selection of T cell receptor beta chains follows, all from one sample in a study of cytomegalovirus exposure and HLA in healthy donors. Assay used: immunoSEQ multiplex PCR; TCRdb lists only in-frame clones, some missing. The sample lists 230,000 or so clones; just over 85% were seen once. Sample: PBMCs. The source of these receptors is a woman aged 18 to 35 in good health and CMV-seronegative. Each CDR3 is given with its conserved first and last residue. D genes are given only for firm matches.

CDR3 | length | D | V
CASSPGRGGPPYNEQFF | 17 | TRBD2 | TRBV4-1
CTSSFSGRVTGELFF | 15 | NA | TRBV1
CASSERTTGPGTDTQYF | 17 | TRBD1 | TRBV25-1
CASSERYYNEQFF | 13 | NA | TRBV2
CASSESGTTQYF | 12 | NA | TRBV11-2
CASSTGTRETQYF | 13 | TRBD2 | TRBV2
CSVEDHEQGPYEQYF | 15 | TRBD1 | TRBV29-1
CASSLGADQPQHF | 13 | NA | TRBV28
CASSPLAGGPGDTQYF | 16 | TRBD2 | TRBV9
CSVEVRERSYEQYF | 14 | NA | TRBV29-1
CASGGNYGYTF | 11 | NA | TRBV28
CASSLASKNTEAFF | 14 | NA | TRBV27
CASSRRGGIKNEQFF | 15 | NA | TRBV14
CASSGSLNTEAFF | 13 | NA | TRBV19
CASSQPGTAYGYTF | 14 | TRBD1 | TRBV28
CASSQDRRLAGLQETQYF | 18 | TRBD2 | TRBV4-1
CASSQVPEDTYEQYF | 15 | NA | TRBV4-1
CASSSGTGRHEQYF | 14 | TRBD1 | TRBV27
CASSLVGNTIYF | 12 | NA | TRBV2
CASSQALRQETQYF | 14 | NA | TRBV4-1